The 18 T cell receptor beta chains in this list originate from one sample, sequenced in a study of Graves' ophthalmopathy and Graves' hyperthyroidism. Amplifying from RNA transcripts, the study obtained TCR beta CDR3 regions. RT-PCR was first run with HTBI primers, then multiplex PCR in a second round. Each CDR3 protein is one row after TCRdb ran MiXCR on the multiplex PCR reads. The profile shows a few hundred thousand distinct CDR3 sequences, around 18% of them singletons. Input material: peripheral blood. The receptor set was obtained from a woman aged 18-30 years with Graves' ophthalmopathy.

This clonotype appeared many times. The rearrangement uses TRBV11-2 and TRBJ1-3, with D perhaps TRBD1 (5 bases). This CDR3 spans 15 amino acids. Germline V gene lookup returns CDR1 SGHAT and CDR2 FQNNGV. V lost 5 bases to trimming and J lost 1 base, with 12 bases between them. In DNA, the CDR3 is TGTGCCAGCAGCCAGGGACGGAGATCTGGAAACACCATATATTTT. This gives the protein CASSQGRRSGNTIYF.

J is TRBJ2-7 and V is TRBV20-1; D perhaps matches TRBD1 (6 bases). Germline assignment: CDR1 DFQATT and CDR2 SNEGSKA (reference sequence). V lost 2 bases, J lost 6 bases, and 11 bases lay in between. The CDR3 spans 12 residues. This CDR3 reads CSARKQGGEQYF. In nucleotides, the CDR3 is TGCAGTGCTAGAAAACAGGGTGGCGAGCAGTACTTC.

The V gene is TRBV6-5, the J gene TRBJ2-5; D is undetermined. The CDR3 sequence is 13 residues long. V shed 4 bases and J shed 5 bases, with 11 bases lying between them. CDR1 is MNHEY and CDR2 is SVGAGI in the germline V gene. The CDR3 loop reads CASSSRVTETQYF. DNA for the CDR3: TGTGCCAGCAGTTCTAGGGTGACGGAGACCCAGTACTTC.

This clonotype was counted at least ten times. The chain is built from TRBV12-3 or TRBV12-4 and TRBJ1-2; TRBD1 is a possible D gene (6 bases). The length of the CDR3 is 12 residues. CDR3 nucleotide sequence: TGTTGTGCGGGGGGCACCGGCTATGGCTACACCTTC. This translates into CCAGGTGYGYTF.

This clonotype was found many times. The rearrangement joins TRBV11-2 to TRBJ2-7; D gene unclear. The CDR3 totals 14 residues. Germline loops: CDR1 SGHAT, CDR2 FQNNGV. Between the trimmed V and J ends, which lost 2 bases and 4 bases, there was a span of 12 bases. The CDR3 here is CASSLLRDRYEQYF. In nucleotides, the CDR3 is TGTGCCAGCAGCTTATTGCGTGATCGATACGAGCAGTACTTC.

At least ten counts were recorded for this clonotype. V gene TRBV30 combines with J gene TRBJ2-7; 8 nucleotides agree with TRBD1. Unmatched junction bases numbered 9, after V lost 4 bases and J lost 4 bases. The germline V gene has CDR1 GTSNPN and CDR2 SVGIG (reference sequence). CDR3 length: 14 amino acids. The CDR3 DNA is TGTGCCTGGAATAGCGGACAGGGTTTATACGAGCAGTACTTC. It translates to CAWNSGQGLYEQYF.

This clonotype has a count of ten or more. V and J are TRBV6-2 or TRBV6-3 and TRBJ1-1; D is undetermined. V dropped 6 bases and J dropped 0 bases, with 14 bases sitting between them. The CDR3 length is 15 residues. Germline assignment: CDR1 MNHEY and CDR2 SVGEGT. In DNA form, the CDR3 reads TGTGCCAGCAGCTCTCCGTGGAACATGAACACTGAAGCTTTCTTT. Protein: CASSSPWNMNTEAFF.

This clonotype showed up many times. The CDR3 spells CASSPRQLAGGFSYEQYF. CDR3 nucleotides: TGTGCCAGCAGTCCACGGCAGCTAGCGGGGGGGTTTAGCTACGAGCAGTACTTC. The rearrangement uses TRBV11-3 and TRBJ2-7; 12 bases agree with TRBD2. The CDR3 is 18 amino acids. CDR1 and CDR2 from the germline V gene are SGHNT and YENEEA. V was clipped by 6 bases and J by 3 bases; unmatched bases: 15.

J is TRBJ2-7 and V is TRBV28; the D call may be TRBD1 or TRBD2 (5 bases each). The germline V and J ends were trimmed by 6 bases and 4 bases, with 16 bases remaining between them. CDR3 length: 14 residues. Germline V gene lookup returns CDR1 MDHEN and CDR2 SYDVKM. Here the CDR3 DNA reads TGTGCCAGCAGCCGCAGCCGGGGCACATACGAGCAGTACTTC. Amino acids: CASSRSRGTYEQYF.

This clonotype was found many times. This chain connects TRBV18 to TRBJ2-7; possibly TRBD1 for D (6 bases). The CDR3 sequence is 15 residues long. Trimming shortened V by 3 bases and J by 3 bases, and 15 bases separated the two germline ends. Germline lookup yields CDR1 KGHSH and CDR2 LQKENI. The CDR3 protein is CASSPGAQSYYEQYF. CDR3 bases: TGTGCCAGCTCACCGGGGGCTCAGAGCTACTACGAGCAGTACTTC.

The sample holds many counts of this clonotype. The chain carries TRBV4-1 and TRBJ2-7, with 12 bases lining up with TRBD1. This CDR3 is 17 amino acids long. Germline V gene data show CDR1 as MGHRA and CDR2 as YSYEKL. J gave up 5 bases and V 4 bases, and 12 bases lay outside the gene matches. Here the CDR3 DNA reads TGCGCCAGCAGCCCCCAACCGGGACAGGGGGCTAGGGACGAGCAGTACTTC. Protein: CASSPQPGQGARDEQYF.

In its sample, this clonotype was seen a few times. A much larger clone is a single base away; this may be a read error. This rearrangement joins TRBV12-3 or TRBV12-4 to TRBJ2-7; possible D gene TRBD2, 5 bases. This CDR3 contains 14 residues. The CDR3: CASSPYGDTYKQYF. CDR3 DNA sequence: TGTGCCAGCAGCCCCTACGGGGATACCTACAAGCAGTACTTC.

Many counts were recorded for this clonotype. CDR3 sequence reads: CASSGGVDGYTF. Written as DNA, the CDR3 is TGTGCCAGCAGTGGGGGCGTGGATGGCTACACCTTC. This chain uses TRBV28 with TRBJ1-2; tentative D call: TRBD1 (6 bases). Trimming took 5 bases from V and 6 from J, leaving 10 bases between them. The germline V gene encodes CDR1 MDHEN and CDR2 SYDVKM. CDR3 size: 12 residues.

This clonotype was observed at least ten times. The genes are TRBV28 and TRBJ2-7; the D gene is possibly TRBD1 (6 bases). The CDR3 totals 12 residues. V lost 4 bases, J lost 2 bases, and 6 bases lay in between. CDR1 and CDR2 (germline): MDHEN, SYDVKM. CDR3 sequence: CASSYRAYEQYF. The CDR3 nucleotides read TGTGCCAGCAGTTACAGGGCCTACGAGCAGTACTTC.

This clonotype appeared many times. The rearrangement links TRBV6-5 to TRBJ1-3; perhaps TRBD1 as D (5 bases). Germline V lookup: CDR1 MNHEY, CDR2 SVGAGI. The V end lost 2 bases, the J end lost 8 bases, and 22 bases lay between the germline ends. The CDR3 has 17 residues. The CDR3 is CASSYRNNRFPQDTIYF. The CDR3 DNA sequence: TGTGCCAGCAGTTACCGGAATAACAGGTTCCCCCAAGACACCATATATTTT.

V is TRBV12-3 or TRBV12-4 and J is TRBJ2-5, with 9 bases matching TRBD2. The CDR3 runs 13 residues. The V segment lost 8 bases and the J segment 9 bases; nucleotides outside the gene matches: 10. CDR3 loop: CASGLAGVRPQYF. Written as DNA, the CDR3 is TGTGCCAGCGGGTTAGCGGGGGTAAGGCCCCAGTACTTC.

This clonotype was counted at least ten times. J is TRBJ2-7 and V is TRBV6-5, with 8 bases lining up with TRBD2. Germline V gene sequence: CDR1 MNHEY, CDR2 SVGAGI. V was clipped by 2 bases and J by 2 bases; unmatched bases: 11. The CDR3 runs to 17 residues. CDR3 region: CASSYTQGAGDPYEQYF. The CDR3 coding sequence is TGTGCCAGCAGTTACACCCAAGGAGCGGGAGACCCCTACGAGCAGTACTTC.

The sample holds a few counts of this clonotype. The CDR3 DNA is TGTGCCTTCGACTTGGGACAGCTCGGCGAGCAGTACTTC. Translating it yields CAFDLGQLGEQYF. The V and J genes are TRBV30 and TRBJ2-7; 7 bases fit TRBD1. Unmatched junction bases numbered 12, after V lost 7 bases and J lost 6 bases. The CDR3 extends over 13 amino acids. Germline V CDR1 and CDR2: GTSNPN, SVGIG (reference sequence).